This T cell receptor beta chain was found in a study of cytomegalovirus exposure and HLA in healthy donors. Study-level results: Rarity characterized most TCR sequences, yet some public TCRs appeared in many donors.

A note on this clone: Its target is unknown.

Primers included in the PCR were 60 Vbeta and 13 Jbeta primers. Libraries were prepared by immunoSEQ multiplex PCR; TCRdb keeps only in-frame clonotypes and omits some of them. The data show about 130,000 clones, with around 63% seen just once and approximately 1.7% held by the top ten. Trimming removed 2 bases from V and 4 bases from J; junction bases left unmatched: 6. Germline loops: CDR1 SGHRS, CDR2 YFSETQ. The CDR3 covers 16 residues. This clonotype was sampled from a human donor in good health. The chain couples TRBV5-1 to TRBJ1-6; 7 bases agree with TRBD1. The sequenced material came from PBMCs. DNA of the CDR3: TGCGCCAGCAGCTTAGCCGGGACAGCGTATAATTCACCCCTCCACTTT. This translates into CASSLAGTAYNSPLHF.